These 2 T cell receptor beta chains came from one sample sequenced in a study of blood T cells in healthy people across ages. Next came a second PCR, run for roughly 6 to 11 cycles, which used a sample-barcoded 5' primer along with a J-beta primer mix. MiXCR, applied by TCRdb to the 5' RACE reads, yields one record per CDR3 protein. The data contain nearly 800,000 distinct CDR3 sequences, roughly 50% of them singletons. The specimen sequenced was blood. The source is a man between 40 and 49 years old in good health.

In this sample, this clonotype turned up many times. This sequence joins TRBV4-2 and TRBJ2-1; 9 bases fit TRBD2. V lost 4 bases to trimming and J lost 7 bases; unmatched junction nucleotides: 11. The germline CDR1 and CDR2 sequences are LGHNA and YNFKEQ. The CDR3 is 16 residues long. The CDR3 nucleotides are TGTGCCAGCAGCCCTGAGGCGGGAGGGCTTCGGAATGAGCAGTTCTTC. Protein: CASSPEAGGLRNEQFF.

This clonotype has just one count. The gene calls are TRBV5-1 and TRBJ1-6; 7 bases fit TRBD1. The ends lost 4 bases at V and 7 bases at J; junction bases unmatched: 11. CDR1 is SGHRS and CDR2 is YFSETQ in the germline V gene. The CDR3 covers 16 residues. This CDR3 reads CASSDPGTERNSPLHF. The DNA of the CDR3 is TGCGCCAGCAGCGACCCCGGGACAGAGAGAAATTCACCCCTCCACTTT. Looking up the rest from reference TRBV5-1 and TRBJ1-6 gives the full variable domain: KAGVTQTPRYLIKTRGQQVTLSCSPISGHRSVSWYQQTPGQGLQFLFEYFSETQRNKGNFPGRFSGRQFSNSRSEMNVSTLELGDSALYLCASSDPGTERNSPLHFGNGTRLTVT.